What follows are 10 T cell receptor beta chains derived from one specimen sequenced in a study of cytomegalovirus exposure and HLA in healthy donors. Primers for the PCR totalled 60 Vbeta and 13 Jbeta. TCRdb's table, derived via immunoSEQ multiplex PCR, lists solely in-frame clones and lacks some. Among 110,000 to 150,000 clones listed, about 75% were seen once. The source material was PBMCs. These receptors were collected from a young man in good health and CMV-seronegative.

The chain recombines TRBV5-6 with TRBJ1-6, with D possibly TRBD1 on 5 matching bases. The V gene's germline CDR1 is SGHDT and CDR2 YYEEEE. The V end was cut by 0 bases, the J end by 12 bases, with 10 bases between. The CDR3 spans 13 residues. The DNA of the CDR3 is TGTGCCAGCAGCTTGGCAGGGTTCAGACCCCTCCACTTT. The encoded protein is CASSLAGFRPLHF.

The chain combines TRBV13 with TRBJ2-1; 7 nucleotides agree with TRBD1. The CDR3 consists of 14 residues. V lost 5 bases, J lost 4 bases, and 5 bases stayed unmatched. CDR1 PRHDT and CDR2 FYEKMQ come from the germline V gene (reference sequence). CDR3 DNA sequence: TGTGCCAGCAGCCCCTCCAGGGGGTACAATGAGCAGTTCTTC. It encodes CASSPSRGYNEQFF.

V and J are TRBV27 and TRBJ2-1; 10 nucleotides align to TRBD2. The V gene end was trimmed by 5 bases and the J gene end by 1 base; junction bases not matched to a gene: 8. This CDR3 has 17 amino acids. CDR1 and CDR2 (germline): MNHEY, SMNVEV (reference sequence). CDR3 nucleotides: TGTGCCAGCAGTCTGCACACTAGCGGGATATCCTACAATGAGCAGTTCTTC. It translates to CASSLHTSGISYNEQFF.

CDR3 DNA: TGTGCCAGCAGCCCCCCAGGAAGGCCTGGAAACACCATATATTTT. This gives the protein CASSPPGRPGNTIYF. V and J are TRBV13 and TRBJ1-3; the D is unclear. Germline CDR1 reads PRHDT; CDR2 reads FYEKMQ (reference sequence). With 5 bases removed from V and 2 bases from J, the gap between germline ends came to 13 bases. The CDR3 has 15 residues.

This clone showed up just once. The chain combines TRBV28 with TRBJ2-7; D is perhaps TRBD1 (6 bases). Trimming took 6 bases from V and 0 from J, leaving 15 bases between them. CDR1 is MDHEN and CDR2 is SYDVKM in the germline V gene. The CDR3 consists of 15 residues. For the CDR3, the DNA is TGTGCCAGCAGCCTCAGGGGCCTTGCCTCCTACGAGCAGTACTTC. Translation gives CASSLRGLASYEQYF.

This clone was found once. The V call is TRBV30, the J call TRBJ1-2, with D tentatively TRBD1 (5 bases). V lost 3 bases and J lost 4, with 9 bases in between. The CDR3 runs to 12 residues. Germline V lookup: CDR1 GTSNPN, CDR2 SVGIG (reference sequence). The CDR3 bases are TGTGCCTGGAGGCGTCAGGGCTATGGCTACACCTTC. It codes for CAWRRQGYGYTF.

The chain links TRBV28 to TRBJ2-7; 10 nucleotides line up with TRBD1. CDR3 length: 16 residues. Germline V gene lookup returns CDR1 MDHEN and CDR2 SYDVKM. V dropped 2 bases and J dropped 5; count of bases not matched to a gene: 9. CDR3 in amino acids: CASSLRGTGDFHEQYF. The CDR3 bases are TGTGCCAGCAGTTTAAGGGGGACAGGGGATTTCCACGAGCAGTACTTC.

V and J are TRBV7-9 and TRBJ2-7; D is possibly TRBD1 (5 bases). Germline V gene lookup returns CDR1 SEHNR and CDR2 FQNEAQ (reference sequence). CDR3 size: 16 residues. V dropped 2 bases and J dropped 0 bases, with 14 bases sitting between them. The CDR3 DNA reads as TGTGCCAGCAGCTTAATTAGGGGCCGCATCTCCTACGAGCAGTACTTC. Translated, it gives CASSLIRGRISYEQYF.

The gene calls are TRBV27 and TRBJ1-3; D call uncertain. CDR1 MNHEY and CDR2 SMNVEV come from the germline V gene (reference sequence). The V end was cut by 3 bases, the J end by 1 base, with 7 bases between. This CDR3 contains 14 residues. For the CDR3, the DNA is TGTGCCAGCAGTTTTGGTAGATCTGGAAACACCATATATTTT. Translation gives CASSFGRSGNTIYF.

The CDR3 sequence is CASSLFKDTQYF. CDR3 nucleotides: TGTGCCAGCAGCTTATTTAAAGATACGCAGTATTTT. The chain is built from TRBV7-3 and TRBJ2-3; D not certain. Trimming cost V 2 bases and J 5 bases, with 5 bases left between them. Germline loops: CDR1 SGHTA, CDR2 FQGTGA. This CDR3 has 12 amino acids.